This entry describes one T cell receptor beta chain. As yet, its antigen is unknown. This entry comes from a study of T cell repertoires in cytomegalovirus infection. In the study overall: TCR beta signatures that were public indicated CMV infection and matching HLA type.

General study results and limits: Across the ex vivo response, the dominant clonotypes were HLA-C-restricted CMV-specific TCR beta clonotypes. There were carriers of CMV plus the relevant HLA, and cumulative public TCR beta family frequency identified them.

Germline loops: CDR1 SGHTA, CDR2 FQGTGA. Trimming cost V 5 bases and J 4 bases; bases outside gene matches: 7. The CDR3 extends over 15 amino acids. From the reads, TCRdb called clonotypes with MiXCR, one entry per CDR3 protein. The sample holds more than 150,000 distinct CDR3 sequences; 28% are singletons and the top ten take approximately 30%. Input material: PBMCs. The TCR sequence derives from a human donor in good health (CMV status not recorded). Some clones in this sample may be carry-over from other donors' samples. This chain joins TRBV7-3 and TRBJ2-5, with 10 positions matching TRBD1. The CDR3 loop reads CASSTGQGRPETQYF. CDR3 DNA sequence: TGTGCCAGCAGCACGGGACAGGGGAGACCAGAGACCCAGTACTTC.